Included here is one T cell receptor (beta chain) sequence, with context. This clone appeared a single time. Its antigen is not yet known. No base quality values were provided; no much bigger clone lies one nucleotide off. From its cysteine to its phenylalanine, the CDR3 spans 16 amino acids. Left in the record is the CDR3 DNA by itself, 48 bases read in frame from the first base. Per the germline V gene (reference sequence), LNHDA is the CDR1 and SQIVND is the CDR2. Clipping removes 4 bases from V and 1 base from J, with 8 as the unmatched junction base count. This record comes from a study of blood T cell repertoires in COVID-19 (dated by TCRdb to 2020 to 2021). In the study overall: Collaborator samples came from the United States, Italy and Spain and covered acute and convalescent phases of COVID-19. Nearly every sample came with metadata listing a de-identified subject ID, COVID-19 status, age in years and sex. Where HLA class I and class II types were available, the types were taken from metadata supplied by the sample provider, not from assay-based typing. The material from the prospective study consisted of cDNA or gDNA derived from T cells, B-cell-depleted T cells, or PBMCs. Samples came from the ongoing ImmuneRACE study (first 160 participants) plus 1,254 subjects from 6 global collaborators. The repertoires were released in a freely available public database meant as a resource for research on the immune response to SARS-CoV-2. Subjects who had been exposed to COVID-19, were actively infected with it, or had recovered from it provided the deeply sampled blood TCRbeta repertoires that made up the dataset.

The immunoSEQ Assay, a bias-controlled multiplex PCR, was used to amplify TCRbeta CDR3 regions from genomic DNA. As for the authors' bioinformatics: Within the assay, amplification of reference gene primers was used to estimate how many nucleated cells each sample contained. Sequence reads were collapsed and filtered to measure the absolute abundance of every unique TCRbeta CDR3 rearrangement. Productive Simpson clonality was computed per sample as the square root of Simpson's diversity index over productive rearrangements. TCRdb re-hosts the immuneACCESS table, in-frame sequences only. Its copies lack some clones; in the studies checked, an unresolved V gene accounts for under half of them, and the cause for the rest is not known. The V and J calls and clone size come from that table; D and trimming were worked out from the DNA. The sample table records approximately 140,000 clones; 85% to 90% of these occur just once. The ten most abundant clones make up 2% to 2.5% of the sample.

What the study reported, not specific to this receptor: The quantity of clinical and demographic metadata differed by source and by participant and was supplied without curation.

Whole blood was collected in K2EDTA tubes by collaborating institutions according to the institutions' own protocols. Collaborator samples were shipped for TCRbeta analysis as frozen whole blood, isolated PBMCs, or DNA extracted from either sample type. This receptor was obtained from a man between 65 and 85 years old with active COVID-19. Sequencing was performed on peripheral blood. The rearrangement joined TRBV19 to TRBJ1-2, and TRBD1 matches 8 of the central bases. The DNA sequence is TGTGCCAGTAGTACCGCCGGGACAGGATTTAACTATGGCTACACCTTC. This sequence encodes CASSTAGTGFNYGYTF.